This T cell receptor beta chain stems from a study of blood T cell repertoires in COVID-19. This CDR3 is built from 14 residues. Germline V gene lookup returns CDR1 LNHDA and CDR2 SQIVND (reference sequence). The V end was cut by 6 bases, the J end by 5 bases, with 16 bases between. The method was immunoSEQ multiplex PCR; TCRdb's version includes in-frame clones alone and lacks a portion of them. The sample records 150,000 to 200,000 clones, 81% being singletons. This receptor was taken from a man aged 55 to 70 with active or convalescent COVID-19. Source material: peripheral blood. J is TRBJ1-2 and V is TRBV19, with a possible D match to TRBD1 (5 bases). The chain's CDR3 is CASRLGTGEYGYTF. The CDR3 DNA reads as TGTGCCAGTAGGCTCGGGACTGGGGAGTATGGCTACACCTTC.